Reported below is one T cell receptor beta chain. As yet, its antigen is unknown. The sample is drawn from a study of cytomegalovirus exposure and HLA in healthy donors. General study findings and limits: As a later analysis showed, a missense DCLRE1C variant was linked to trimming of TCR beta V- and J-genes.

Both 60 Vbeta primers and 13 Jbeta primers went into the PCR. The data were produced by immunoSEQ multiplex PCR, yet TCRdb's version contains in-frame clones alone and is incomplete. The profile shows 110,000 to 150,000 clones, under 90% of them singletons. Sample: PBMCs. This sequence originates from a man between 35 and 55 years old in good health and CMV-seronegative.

DNA of the CDR3: TGTGCCAGCAGCACCCCGGACCTCGCGCGGGGGGAGACCCAGTACTTC. Protein sequence: CASSTPDLARGETQYF. The chain links TRBV9 to TRBJ2-5; 7 nucleotides line up with TRBD2. This CDR3 comprises 16 residues. J was trimmed by 5 bases and V by 4 bases; bases with no gene match: 14. Germline CDR1 SGDLS, CDR2 YYNGEE.